Below are 17 T cell receptor beta chains sequenced from a single sample in a study of T-cell memory formation after mild COVID-19. One entry per CDR3 protein results from TCRdb running MiXCR on the 5' RACE reads. Among 350,000 to 500,000 distinct CDR3 sequences, about 22% were seen once, and the ten largest hold 10% to 15%. The sequenced sample consisted of PBMCs or a T cell subset sorted from them (not recorded which). These receptors were collected from an adult woman who had mild COVID-19 (a few samples of this study predate the infection). Cell type and time point are not known.

This clonotype was seen a handful of times. J is TRBJ2-6 and V is TRBV2; no reliable D call. Germline V gives CDR1 SNHLY, CDR2 FYNNEI. This CDR3 has 13 residues. The V end lost 7 bases, the J end lost 3 bases, and 7 bases lay between the germline ends. CDR3 nucleotides: TGTGCCAGCAATAAAGTTGGGGCCAACGTCCTGACTTTC. Translating gives CASNKVGANVLTF.

This clonotype was counted only a few times. The chain is built from TRBV7-2 and TRBJ1-4, with 7 bases that match TRBD1. Germline lookup yields CDR1 SGHTA and CDR2 FQGNSA. The CDR3 covers 15 residues. V dropped 5 bases and J dropped 2; count of bases not matched to a gene: 5. The CDR3 spells CASSPWTGTNEKLFF. The CDR3 DNA reads TGTGCCAGCAGCCCTTGGACAGGCACTAATGAAAAACTGTTTTTT.

Details on this clonotype: An end of the junction does not agree with germline; a read error may underlie this. This chain links TRBV7-7 with TRBJ2-1; TRBD2 might be the D (6 bases). Germline V gene lookup returns CDR1 SSHAT and CDR2 FNYEAQ (reference sequence). The CDR3 spans 16 residues. The CDR3 sequence: CASSLGTGGEGNEQFF. For the CDR3, the DNA is TGTGCTAGCAGCTTAGGGACCGGGGGAGAAGGAAATGAGCAGTTCTTC.

The table lists this clonotype with a few counts. The gene calls are TRBV7-2 and TRBJ2-1, with TRBD1 matching 7 bases. V shed 5 bases and J 0 bases; nucleotides not matched to a gene: 10. CDR1 is SGHTA, CDR2 FQGNSA, per germline. The CDR3 has 17 residues. In DNA, the CDR3 is TGTGCCAGCAGCCCGGGGACAGCCGACCTCTCCTACAATGAGCAGTTCTTC. Encoded protein: CASSPGTADLSYNEQFF.

The sample holds a few counts of this clonotype. This chain connects TRBV12-3 or TRBV12-4 to TRBJ2-7, with D perhaps given as TRBD1 or TRBD2 (6 bases each). V was pared by 4 bases and J by 7 bases, with 20 bases between. The CDR3 has 15 amino acids. The CDR3 DNA sequence: TGTGCCAGCAGTTCCCAGGAGGGGGGCGTGAGGGAGCAGTACTTC. Translating it yields CASSSQEGGVREQYF.

A few counts support this clonotype. The J gene is TRBJ2-1, the V gene TRBV9, with D possibly called TRBD1 or TRBD2 (5 bases each). From germline, CDR1 is SGDLS and CDR2 YYNGEE. V lost 4 bases, J lost 6 bases, and 14 bases lay in between. There are 14 residues in the CDR3. Here the CDR3 reads CASSFTGTVNEQFF. CDR3 DNA: TGTGCCAGCAGCTTTACCGGGACGGTCAATGAGCAGTTCTTC.

The chain uses TRBV5-6 and TRBJ2-7; weak D call: TRBD2 (6 bases). Between the trimmed V and J ends, which lost 1 base and 9 bases, there was a span of 17 bases. The CDR3 has 14 residues. The germline V gene encodes CDR1 SGHDT and CDR2 YYEEEE. Here the CDR3 DNA reads TGTGCCAGCAGCTTGCAGGAGGGGTTCCTGAGGCAGTACTTC. This codes for CASSLQEGFLRQYF.

The chain joins TRBV7-3 to TRBJ1-2, with unresolved D. Germline V gives CDR1 SGHTA, CDR2 FQGTGA. V was clipped by 0 bases and J by 6 bases, with 14 bases between them. The CDR3 length is 15 residues. The CDR3 region is CASSLTGRDANGYTF. CDR3 nucleotides: TGTGCCAGCAGCTTAACGGGAAGAGACGCTAATGGCTACACCTTC.

The chain is built from TRBV15 and TRBJ2-7, with D possibly TRBD1 on 6 matching bases. Trimming stripped 1 base from V and 2 bases from J, with 18 bases between. The CDR3 has 17 amino acids. Germline lookup yields CDR1 LNHNV and CDR2 YYDKDF (reference sequence). This CDR3 reads CATSRGSGVQVTYEQYF. Here the CDR3 DNA reads TGTGCCACCAGCAGAGGCTCAGGGGTCCAGGTAACCTACGAGCAGTACTTC.

The rearrangement joins TRBV7-2 to TRBJ2-4; TRBD2 matches at 11 bases. Germline CDR1 is SGHTA and CDR2 is FQGNSA. The CDR3 is made up of 16 amino acids. V gave up 5 bases and J gave up 1 base; unmatched junction bases: 4. The CDR3 coding sequence is TGTGCCAGCAGCAGACTAGCGGGAATCGCCAAAAACATTCAGTACTTC. It specifies CASSRLAGIAKNIQYF.

This chain links TRBV7-8 with TRBJ1-2; 9 positions agree with TRBD1. The CDR3 contains 14 residues. The junction had 6 bases not matched to a gene; V was cut back by 4 bases and J by 6 bases. CDR1 and CDR2 (germline): SGHVS, FQNEAQ. CDR3 bases: TGTGCCAGCAGCTCTGACAGGACAGGGGATGGCTACACCTTC. It yields the protein CASSSDRTGDGYTF.

This clonotype has a handful of counts. The rearrangement uses TRBV7-9 and TRBJ2-1, with a tentative D call TRBD2 (6 bases). Germline values: CDR1 SEHNR, CDR2 FQNEAQ (reference sequence). Trimming removed 6 bases from V and 2 bases from J, with 20 bases in between. This CDR3 has 17 residues. The CDR3 nucleotides read TGTGCCAGCAGAGCCGCAGTTCGAGGGAGGCCCTACAATGAGCAGTTCTTC. This gives the protein CASRAAVRGRPYNEQFF.

This clonotype was observed a handful of times. V is TRBV7-6 and J is TRBJ2-5; 7 nucleotides align to TRBD2. CDR3 length: 15 amino acids. Germline V gives CDR1 SGHVS, CDR2 FNYEAQ. With 5 bases clipped from V and 3 bases from J, the junction kept 9 bases outside the gene matches. CDR3: CASSPSWEGEETQYF. CDR3 nucleotides: TGTGCCAGCAGCCCTAGTTGGGAGGGAGAAGAGACCCAGTACTTC.

The table lists this clonotype with a few counts. The rearrangement uses TRBV7-9 and TRBJ2-7; D possibly corresponds to TRBD2 (5 bases). The CDR3 runs 16 residues. Per the germline V gene, CDR1 is SEHNR and CDR2 is FQNEAQ (reference sequence). V was shortened by 5 bases and J by 0 bases, with 17 bases between the two germline ends. The CDR3 nucleotides are TGTGCCAGCAGCGAGTCTAGAGCGGACGCCTCCTACGAGCAGTACTTC. Its translation is CASSESRADASYEQYF.

The gene calls are TRBV5-1 and TRBJ1-3, with D possibly TRBD1 on 6 matching bases. CDR3 length equals 13 residues. V lost 7 bases to trimming and J lost 0 bases, with 8 bases between them. Germline V CDR1 and CDR2: SGHRS, YFSETQ. CDR3 in amino acids: CASRDTSGNTIYF. In DNA, the CDR3 is TGCGCCAGCCGGGACACCTCTGGAAACACCATATATTTT. The whole variable domain, filled in from reference TRBV5-1 and TRBJ1-3, reads KAGVTQTPRYLIKTRGQQVTLSCSPISGHRSVSWYQQTPGQGLQFLFEYFSETQRNKGNFPGRFSGRQFSNSRSEMNVSTLELGDSALYLCASRDTSGNTIYFGEGSWLTVV.

This clonotype was seen ten or more times. This chain connects TRBV6-6 to TRBJ2-5, with D perhaps matching TRBD1 (6 bases). The ends were cut back, 6 bases at V and 3 bases at J, with 17 bases in the middle. The CDR3 is made up of 15 amino acids. CDR1 and CDR2 from the germline V gene are MNHNY and SVGAGI (reference sequence). The CDR3 sequence: CASSNSLQGEETQYF. Here the CDR3 DNA reads TGTGCCAGCAGCAACTCCCTACAGGGCGAAGAGACCCAGTACTTC.

This chain links TRBV19 with TRBJ2-5; no clear D gene. CDR3 size: 14 residues. V was cut by 4 bases and J by 2 bases, with 11 bases left in between. CDR1 and CDR2 (germline): LNHDA, SQIVND (reference sequence). The CDR3 is CASSTWSEQETQYF. In nucleotides, the CDR3 is TGTGCCAGTAGTACTTGGTCAGAACAAGAGACCCAGTACTTC.